This paragraph reports one TCR beta chain. Germline V gene data show CDR1 as ENHRY and CDR2 as SYGVKD. The CDR3 runs 13 residues. V dropped 9 bases and J dropped 1 base, with 12 bases sitting between them. The PCR ran on 60 Vbeta and 13 Jbeta primers. Libraries were prepared by immunoSEQ multiplex PCR; TCRdb keeps only in-frame clonotypes and omits some of them. The sample holds some 160,000 clones, approximately 80% seen once. The data stem from a study of cytomegalovirus exposure and HLA in healthy donors. The specimen sequenced was PBMCs. The chain is built from TRBV10-3 and TRBJ1-1; D unresolved. The TCR sequence derives from a middle-aged woman in good health and CMV-seropositive. The DNA of the CDR3 is TGTGCCATGGCGGAGCTACCGAACACTGAAGCTTTCTTT. Encoded protein: CAMAELPNTEAFF.